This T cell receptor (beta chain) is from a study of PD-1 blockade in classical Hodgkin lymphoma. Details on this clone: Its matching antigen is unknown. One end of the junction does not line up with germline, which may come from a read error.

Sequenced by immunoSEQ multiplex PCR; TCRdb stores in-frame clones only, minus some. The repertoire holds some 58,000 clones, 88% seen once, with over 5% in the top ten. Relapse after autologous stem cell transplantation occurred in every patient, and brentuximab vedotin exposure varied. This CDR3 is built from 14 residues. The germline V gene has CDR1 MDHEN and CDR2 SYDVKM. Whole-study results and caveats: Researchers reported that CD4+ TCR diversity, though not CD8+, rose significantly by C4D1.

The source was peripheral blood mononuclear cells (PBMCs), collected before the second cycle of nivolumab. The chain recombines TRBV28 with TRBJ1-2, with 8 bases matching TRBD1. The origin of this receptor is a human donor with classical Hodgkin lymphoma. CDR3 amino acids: CATSYPDRGWGYTF. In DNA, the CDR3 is TGTGCCACCAGTTACCCTGACAGGGGATGGGGCTACACCTTC.